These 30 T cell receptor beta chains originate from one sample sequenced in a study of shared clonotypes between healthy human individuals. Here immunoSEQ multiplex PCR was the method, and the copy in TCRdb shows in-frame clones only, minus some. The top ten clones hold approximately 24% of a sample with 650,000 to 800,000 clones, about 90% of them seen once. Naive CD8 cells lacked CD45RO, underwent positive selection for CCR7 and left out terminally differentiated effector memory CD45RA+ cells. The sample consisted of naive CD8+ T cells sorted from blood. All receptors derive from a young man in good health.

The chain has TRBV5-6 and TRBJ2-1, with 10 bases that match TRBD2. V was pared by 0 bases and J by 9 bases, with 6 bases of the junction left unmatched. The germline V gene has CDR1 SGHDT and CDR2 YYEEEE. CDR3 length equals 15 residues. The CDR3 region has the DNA TGTGCCAGCAGCTTGGCACTAGCGGGATCAAGTGAGCAGTTCTTC. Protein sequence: CASSLALAGSSEQFF.

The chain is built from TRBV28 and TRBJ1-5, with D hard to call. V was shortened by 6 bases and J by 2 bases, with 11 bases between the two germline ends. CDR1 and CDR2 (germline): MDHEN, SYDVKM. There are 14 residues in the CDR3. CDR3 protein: CASSRNMGNQPQHF. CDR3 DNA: TGTGCCAGCAGCCGGAATATGGGCAATCAGCCCCAGCATTTT.

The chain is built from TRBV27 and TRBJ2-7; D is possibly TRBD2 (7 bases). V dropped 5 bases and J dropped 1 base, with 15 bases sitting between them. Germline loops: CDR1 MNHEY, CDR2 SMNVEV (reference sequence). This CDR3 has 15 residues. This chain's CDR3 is CASSQEEGGSYEQYF. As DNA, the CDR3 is TGTGCCAGCAGTCAGGAGGAGGGGGGGTCCTACGAGCAGTACTTC.

CDR3 protein: CASSIGTFGGEVGTQYF. CDR3 DNA: TGTGCCAGCAGCATCGGGACTTTCGGCGGAGAGGTTGGGACCCAGTACTTC. J is TRBJ2-5 and V is TRBV7-2, with D possibly TRBD2 on 6 matching bases. Trimming pared 5 bases from V and 7 bases from J, leaving 26 bases between. The CDR3 totals 17 residues. Germline V lookup: CDR1 SGHTA, CDR2 FQGNSA.

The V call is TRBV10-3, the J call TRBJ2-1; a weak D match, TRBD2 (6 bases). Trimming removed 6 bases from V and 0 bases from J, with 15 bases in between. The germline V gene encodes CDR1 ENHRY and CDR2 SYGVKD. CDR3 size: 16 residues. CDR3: CAIRDSGGSSYNEQFF. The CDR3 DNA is TGTGCCATCAGGGATAGCGGAGGGAGCTCCTACAATGAGCAGTTCTTC.

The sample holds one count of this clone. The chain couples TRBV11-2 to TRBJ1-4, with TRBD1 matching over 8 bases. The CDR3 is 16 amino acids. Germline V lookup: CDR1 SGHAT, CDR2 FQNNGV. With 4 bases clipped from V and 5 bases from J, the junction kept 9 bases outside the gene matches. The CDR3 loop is CASSSPGGQVNEKLFF. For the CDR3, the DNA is TGTGCCAGCAGCTCCCCGGGGGGACAGGTGAATGAAAAACTGTTTTTT.

CDR3 sequence: CASSIDRNPTEAFF. CDR3 coding DNA: TGTGCCAGCAGCATAGACAGGAATCCAACTGAAGCTTTCTTT. J is TRBJ1-1 and V is TRBV5-6; the D gene is possibly TRBD1 (6 bases). Germline V gene data show CDR1 as SGHDT and CDR2 as YYEEEE. Trimming cost V 4 bases and J 5 bases, with 15 bases left between them. CDR3 length equals 14 residues.

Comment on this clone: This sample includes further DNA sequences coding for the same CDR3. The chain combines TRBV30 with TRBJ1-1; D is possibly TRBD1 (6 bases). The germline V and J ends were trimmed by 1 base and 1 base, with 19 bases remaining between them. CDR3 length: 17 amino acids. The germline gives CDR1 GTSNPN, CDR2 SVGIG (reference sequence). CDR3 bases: TGTGCCTGGAGTGCAAACCCGGGGGGGACATCGAACACTGAAGCTTTCTTT. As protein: CAWSANPGGTSNTEAFF.

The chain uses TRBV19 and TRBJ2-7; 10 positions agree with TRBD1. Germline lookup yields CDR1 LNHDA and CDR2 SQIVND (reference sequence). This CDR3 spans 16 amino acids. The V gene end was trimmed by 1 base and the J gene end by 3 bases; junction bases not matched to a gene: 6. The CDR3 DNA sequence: TGTGCCAGTAGTATAGCGGACAGGGGGACCGTCTACGAGCAGTACTTC. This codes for CASSIADRGTVYEQYF. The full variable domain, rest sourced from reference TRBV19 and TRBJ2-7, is DGGITQSPKYLFRKEGQNVTLSCEQNLNHDAMYWYRQDPGQGLRLIYYSQIVNDFQKGDIAEGYSVSREKKESFPLTVTSAQKNPTAFYLCASSIADRGTVYEQYFGPGTRLTVT.

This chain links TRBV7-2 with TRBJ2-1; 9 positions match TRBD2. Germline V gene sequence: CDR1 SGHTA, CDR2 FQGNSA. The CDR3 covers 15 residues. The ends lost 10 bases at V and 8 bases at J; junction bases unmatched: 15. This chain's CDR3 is CATMPGGLATYEQFF. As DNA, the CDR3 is TGTGCCACCATGCCCGGTGGACTAGCGACCTATGAGCAGTTCTTC.

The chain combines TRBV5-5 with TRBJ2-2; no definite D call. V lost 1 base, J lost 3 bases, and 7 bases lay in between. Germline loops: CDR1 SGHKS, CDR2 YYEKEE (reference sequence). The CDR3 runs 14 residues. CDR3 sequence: CASSLRAHTGELFF. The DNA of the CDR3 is TGTGCCAGCAGCTTGCGCGCGCACACCGGGGAGCTGTTTTTT.

The CDR3 nucleotides are TGTGCCAGCAGTTTCCGTCCCGGGACCCTGTACTTC. Translated, it gives CASSFRPGTLYF. The chain uses TRBV27 and TRBJ2-7; D assignment may be TRBD1 or TRBD2 (5 bases each). There are 12 residues in the CDR3. The germline CDR1 and CDR2 sequences are MNHEY and SMNVEV (reference sequence). V was cut by 3 bases and J by 12 bases, with 15 bases left in between.

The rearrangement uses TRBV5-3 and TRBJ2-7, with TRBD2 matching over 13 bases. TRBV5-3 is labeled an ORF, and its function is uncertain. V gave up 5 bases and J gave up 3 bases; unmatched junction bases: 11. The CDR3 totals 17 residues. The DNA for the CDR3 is TGTGCCAGAAGATTCGGACTAGCGGGAGATCGTCTCTACGAGCAGTACTTC. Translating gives CARRFGLAGDRLYEQYF.

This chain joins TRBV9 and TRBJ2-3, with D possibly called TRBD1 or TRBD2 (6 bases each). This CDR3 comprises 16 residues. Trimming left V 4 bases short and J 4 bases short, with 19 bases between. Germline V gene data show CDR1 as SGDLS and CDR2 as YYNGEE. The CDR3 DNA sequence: TGTGCCAGCAGCACGGGTAGGGGGGTCATCGCAGATACGCAGTATTTT. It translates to CASSTGRGVIADTQYF.

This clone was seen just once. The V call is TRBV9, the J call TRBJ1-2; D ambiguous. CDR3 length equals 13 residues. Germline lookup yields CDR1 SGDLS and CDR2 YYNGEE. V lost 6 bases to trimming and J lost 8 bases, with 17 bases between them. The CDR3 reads CASNREGGPGYTF. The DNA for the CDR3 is TGTGCCAGCAACCGTGAGGGAGGGCCCGGCTACACCTTC.

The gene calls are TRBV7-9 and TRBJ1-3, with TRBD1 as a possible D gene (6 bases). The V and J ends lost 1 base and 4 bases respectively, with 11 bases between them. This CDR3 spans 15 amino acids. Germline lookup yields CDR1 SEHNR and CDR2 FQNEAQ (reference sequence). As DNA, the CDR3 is TGTGCCAGCAGCTTAGGATGGACAGCCGGAAACACCATATATTTT. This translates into CASSLGWTAGNTIYF.

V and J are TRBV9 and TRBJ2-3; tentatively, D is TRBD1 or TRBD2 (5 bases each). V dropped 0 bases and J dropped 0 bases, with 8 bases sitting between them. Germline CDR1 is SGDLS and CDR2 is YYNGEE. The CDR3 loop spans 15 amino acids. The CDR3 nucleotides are TGTGCCAGCAGCGTAGTGGGGGTAAGCACAGATACGCAGTATTTT. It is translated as CASSVVGVSTDTQYF.

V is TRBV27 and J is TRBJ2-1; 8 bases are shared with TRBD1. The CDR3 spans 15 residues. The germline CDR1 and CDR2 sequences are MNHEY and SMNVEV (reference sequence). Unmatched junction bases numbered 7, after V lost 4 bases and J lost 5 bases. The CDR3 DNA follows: TGTGCCAGCAGTTCTGGACAGGGTTGGGACAATGAGCAGTTCTTC. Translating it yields CASSSGQGWDNEQFF.

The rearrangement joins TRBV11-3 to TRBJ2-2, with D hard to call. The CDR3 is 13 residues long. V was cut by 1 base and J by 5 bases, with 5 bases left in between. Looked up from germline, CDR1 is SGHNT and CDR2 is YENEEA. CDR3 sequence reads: CASSLAPTGELFF. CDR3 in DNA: TGTGCCAGCAGCTTAGCACCGACCGGGGAGCTGTTTTTT.

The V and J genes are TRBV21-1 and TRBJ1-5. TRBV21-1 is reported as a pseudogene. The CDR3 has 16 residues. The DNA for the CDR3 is TGTGCCAGCAGCAAATCCCATGATGATAGCAATCAGCCCCAGCATTTT. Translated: CASSKSHDDSNQPQHF.

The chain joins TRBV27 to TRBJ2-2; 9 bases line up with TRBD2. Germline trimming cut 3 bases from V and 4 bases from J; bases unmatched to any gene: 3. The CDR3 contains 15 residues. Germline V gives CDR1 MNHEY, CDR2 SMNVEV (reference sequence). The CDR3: CASSFRTSVTGELFF. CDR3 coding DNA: TGTGCCAGCAGTTTTCGGACTAGCGTCACCGGGGAGCTGTTTTTT.

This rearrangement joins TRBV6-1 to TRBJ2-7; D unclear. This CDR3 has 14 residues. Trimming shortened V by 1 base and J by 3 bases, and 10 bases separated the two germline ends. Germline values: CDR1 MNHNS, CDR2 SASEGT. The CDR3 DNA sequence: TGTGCCAGCAGTGAAGGTCACGAGTACTACGAGCAGTACTTC. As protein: CASSEGHEYYEQYF.

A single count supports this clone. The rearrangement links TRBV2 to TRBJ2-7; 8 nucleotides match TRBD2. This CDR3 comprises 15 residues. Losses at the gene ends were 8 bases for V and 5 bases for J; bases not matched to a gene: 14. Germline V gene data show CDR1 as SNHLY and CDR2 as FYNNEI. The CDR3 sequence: CASPSRSGTRNEQYF. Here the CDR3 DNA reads TGTGCCAGCCCTTCCCGATCCGGGACTAGGAACGAGCAGTACTTC.

The chain's CDR3 is CASSLVRVQPSEAFF. The CDR3 region has the DNA TGTGCCAGCAGTTTGGTGAGGGTTCAACCATCTGAAGCTTTCTTT. J is TRBJ1-1 and V is TRBV27; D unclear. Germline V gives CDR1 MNHEY, CDR2 SMNVEV (reference sequence). V lost 3 bases, J lost 6 bases, and 17 bases lay in between. The CDR3 loop spans 15 amino acids.

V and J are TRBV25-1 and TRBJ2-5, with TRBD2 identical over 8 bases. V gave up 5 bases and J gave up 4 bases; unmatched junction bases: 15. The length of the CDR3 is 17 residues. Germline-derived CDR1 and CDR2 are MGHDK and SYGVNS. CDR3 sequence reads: CASSSRTGGGLGETQYF. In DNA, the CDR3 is TGTGCCAGCAGTTCCCGAACGGGGGGGGGACTCGGAGAGACCCAGTACTTC.

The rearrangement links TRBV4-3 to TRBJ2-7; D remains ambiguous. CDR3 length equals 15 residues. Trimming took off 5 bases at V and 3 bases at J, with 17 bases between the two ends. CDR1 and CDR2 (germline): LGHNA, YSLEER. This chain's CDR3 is CASSTTLTNYYEQYF. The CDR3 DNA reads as TGCGCCAGCAGCACAACGTTAACCAACTACTACGAGCAGTACTTC.

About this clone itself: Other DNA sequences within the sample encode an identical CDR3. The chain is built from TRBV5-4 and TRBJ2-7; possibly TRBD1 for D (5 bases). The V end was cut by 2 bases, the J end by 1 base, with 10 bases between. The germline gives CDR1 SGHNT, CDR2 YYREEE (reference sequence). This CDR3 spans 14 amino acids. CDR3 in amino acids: CASSLRQGSYEQYF. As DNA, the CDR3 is TGTGCCAGCAGCTTACGTCAGGGTTCCTACGAGCAGTACTTC.

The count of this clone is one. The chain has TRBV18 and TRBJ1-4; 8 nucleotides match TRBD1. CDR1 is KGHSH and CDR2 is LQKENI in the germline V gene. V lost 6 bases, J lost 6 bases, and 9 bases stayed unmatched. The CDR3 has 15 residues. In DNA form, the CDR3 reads TGTGCCAGCTCCCCCCCGGGACAGGCCGATGAAAAACTGTTTTTT. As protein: CASSPPGQADEKLFF.

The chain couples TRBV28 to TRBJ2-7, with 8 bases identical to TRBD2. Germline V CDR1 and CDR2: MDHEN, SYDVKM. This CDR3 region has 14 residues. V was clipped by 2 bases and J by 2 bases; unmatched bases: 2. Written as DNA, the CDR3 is TGTGCCAGCAGTTTAAGAGCGGGAGCCTACGAGCAGTACTTC. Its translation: CASSLRAGAYEQYF.

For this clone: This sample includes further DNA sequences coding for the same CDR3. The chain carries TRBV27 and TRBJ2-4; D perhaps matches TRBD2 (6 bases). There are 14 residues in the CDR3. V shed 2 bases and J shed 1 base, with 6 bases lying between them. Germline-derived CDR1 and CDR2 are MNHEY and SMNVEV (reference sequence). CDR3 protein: CASSLAGAKNIQYF. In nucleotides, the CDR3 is TGTGCCAGCAGTTTAGCGGGGGCCAAAAACATTCAGTACTTC.